This T cell receptor beta chain originates from a study of CD8 T cells in Susac syndrome. After extraction with the RNeasy kit, about 0.45 to 1 ug of the RNA was reverse transcribed using random hexamers. Across 54 Vbeta and 13 Jbeta, TCR beta CDR3 was amplified with immunoSEQ multiplex PCR. TCRdb redid the calling of the immunoSEQ multiplex PCR reads with MiXCR, one entry per CDR3 protein. The table shows about 210,000 distinct CDR3 sequences, with 95% occurring only once. Germline-derived CDR1 and CDR2 are SQVTM and ANQGSEA. This CDR3 is built from 10 residues. Trimming stripped 6 bases from V and 8 bases from J, with 10 bases between.

This clonotype was sampled from a human donor with multiple sclerosis. The chain has TRBV29-1 and TRBJ1-2; D is undetermined. Sequencing input: CD4+ T cells from PBMCs. The CDR3 nucleotides read TGCAGCGTCGCCGGACCGGGCTACACCTTC. It specifies CSVAGPGYTF.